The text below deals with one T cell receptor (beta chain). The V end was cut by 5 bases, the J end by 0 bases, with 11 bases between. Germline V gives CDR1 MDHEN, CDR2 SYDVKM. This CDR3 is 15 amino acids long. Exclusions: uncontrolled infection, other autoimmune disease, pregnancy, lactation. PBMCs were obtained from about 10 ml fresh peripheral blood. These data come from a study of T cells in Graves' hyperthyroidism and ophthalmopathy. RNA transcripts were the template for amplifying TCR beta CDR3 regions. With the HTBI primer set, the TCR CDR3 went through a first round of RT-PCR. MiXCR, applied by TCRdb to the multiplex PCR reads, yields one record per CDR3 protein. Altogether about 300,000 distinct CDR3 sequences are present, roughly 19% being singletons, with the ten largest covering 35% to 40%.

The specimen was blood. This sequence joins TRBV28 and TRBJ2-1; D ambiguous. The source is a man aged 50 to 60 with Graves' ophthalmopathy. DNA of the CDR3: TGTGCCAGCAGTGACGGGCCCCACTCCTACAATGAGCAGTTCTTC. Translating it yields CASSDGPHSYNEQFF.